These T cell receptor beta chains were read from a single sample in a study of T cells after yellow fever vaccination. TCRdb re-analysed the 5' RACE reads in MiXCR, keeping a single row per CDR3 protein. Of some 320,000 distinct CDR3 sequences in the sample, 7.5% to 9% were seen once. Sequencing was performed on CD4+ T cells sorted from PBMCs, taken 5 days after the yellow fever booster vaccination. The receptor source for this set is a man aged 18 to 30 who received the YFV17D yellow fever vaccine. Both conserved end residues are part of each CDR3. D genes are given only for firm matches.

d_gene	v_gene	j_gene	CDR3aa
TRBD1	TRBV7-9	TRBJ1-6	CASSTRQGVYNSPLHF
TRBD1	TRBV6-2/TRBV6-3	TRBJ1-6	CASSYQRTGAYNSPLHF
-	TRBV12-5	TRBJ2-1	CASGQGTWGATDNNEQFF
-	TRBV4-1	TRBJ2-3	CASSQQRVGPSTDTQYF
-	TRBV7-2	TRBJ2-1	CASSPTSLLQFF
TRBD2	TRBV25-1	TRBJ2-1	CASSESSGGDEQFF
-	TRBV4-3	TRBJ1-5	CASSQDLTVNQPQHF
-	TRBV12-3/TRBV12-4	TRBJ1-2	CASSPGGENYGYTF
-	TRBV5-6	TRBJ2-1	CASSGGLRALSSYNEQFF
-	TRBV5-6	TRBJ1-2	CASSALFGILNYGYTF
-	TRBV9	TRBJ1-1	CASSGVLGAGTEAFF
-	TRBV11-2	TRBJ2-2	CASSLPGSGELFF
-	TRBV15	TRBJ2-5	CATSRDGRETQYF
-	TRBV5-1	TRBJ2-5	CASSLEVVSETQYF
-	TRBV7-9	TRBJ1-2	CASSLPGGVIGGYTF
TRBD2	TRBV3-1	TRBJ2-1	CASSPISGAYNEQFF
TRBD2	TRBV10-3	TRBJ2-3	CAISDSGGTDTQYF
-	TRBV5-1	TRBJ1-6	CASSLGRVDSPLHF
TRBD2	TRBV3-1	TRBJ2-3	CASSQGRGTTSGGAADTQYF
-	TRBV11-2	TRBJ2-5	CASSLTDVGTQYF
-	TRBV10-2	TRBJ1-1	CASSDIPRPEAFF
-	TRBV9	TRBJ2-1	CASSRGWELTNEQFF
TRBD1	TRBV7-2	TRBJ2-5	CASSRYSGQGETQYF
-	TRBV12-3/TRBV12-4	TRBJ1-5	CASSPRGRSNQPQHF
TRBD1	TRBV4-1	TRBJ2-1	CASSQGQNSYNEQFF
-	TRBV27	TRBJ2-7	CASSPRGILYEQYF
TRBD1	TRBV19	TRBJ2-6	CASSPGQGATGANVLTF
-	TRBV12-3/TRBV12-4	TRBJ1-1	CASSRPWFTEAFF
TRBD1	TRBV28	TRBJ1-5	CASSLGQGVTAQHF
TRBD2	TRBV11-2	TRBJ2-1	CASSLELAGGRGEQFF
-	TRBV20-1	TRBJ2-3	CSGSPGGTDTQYF
-	TRBV18	TRBJ1-1	CASSPPGLGDTEAFF
-	TRBV5-1	TRBJ2-3	CASRATLTSTDTQYF
-	TRBV11-3	TRBJ2-3	CASSSGPFTDTQYF
TRBD1	TRBV5-1	TRBJ2-7	CASSLARPRDRGYEQYF
TRBD2	TRBV5-1	TRBJ2-5	CASSASLRLAGKETQYF